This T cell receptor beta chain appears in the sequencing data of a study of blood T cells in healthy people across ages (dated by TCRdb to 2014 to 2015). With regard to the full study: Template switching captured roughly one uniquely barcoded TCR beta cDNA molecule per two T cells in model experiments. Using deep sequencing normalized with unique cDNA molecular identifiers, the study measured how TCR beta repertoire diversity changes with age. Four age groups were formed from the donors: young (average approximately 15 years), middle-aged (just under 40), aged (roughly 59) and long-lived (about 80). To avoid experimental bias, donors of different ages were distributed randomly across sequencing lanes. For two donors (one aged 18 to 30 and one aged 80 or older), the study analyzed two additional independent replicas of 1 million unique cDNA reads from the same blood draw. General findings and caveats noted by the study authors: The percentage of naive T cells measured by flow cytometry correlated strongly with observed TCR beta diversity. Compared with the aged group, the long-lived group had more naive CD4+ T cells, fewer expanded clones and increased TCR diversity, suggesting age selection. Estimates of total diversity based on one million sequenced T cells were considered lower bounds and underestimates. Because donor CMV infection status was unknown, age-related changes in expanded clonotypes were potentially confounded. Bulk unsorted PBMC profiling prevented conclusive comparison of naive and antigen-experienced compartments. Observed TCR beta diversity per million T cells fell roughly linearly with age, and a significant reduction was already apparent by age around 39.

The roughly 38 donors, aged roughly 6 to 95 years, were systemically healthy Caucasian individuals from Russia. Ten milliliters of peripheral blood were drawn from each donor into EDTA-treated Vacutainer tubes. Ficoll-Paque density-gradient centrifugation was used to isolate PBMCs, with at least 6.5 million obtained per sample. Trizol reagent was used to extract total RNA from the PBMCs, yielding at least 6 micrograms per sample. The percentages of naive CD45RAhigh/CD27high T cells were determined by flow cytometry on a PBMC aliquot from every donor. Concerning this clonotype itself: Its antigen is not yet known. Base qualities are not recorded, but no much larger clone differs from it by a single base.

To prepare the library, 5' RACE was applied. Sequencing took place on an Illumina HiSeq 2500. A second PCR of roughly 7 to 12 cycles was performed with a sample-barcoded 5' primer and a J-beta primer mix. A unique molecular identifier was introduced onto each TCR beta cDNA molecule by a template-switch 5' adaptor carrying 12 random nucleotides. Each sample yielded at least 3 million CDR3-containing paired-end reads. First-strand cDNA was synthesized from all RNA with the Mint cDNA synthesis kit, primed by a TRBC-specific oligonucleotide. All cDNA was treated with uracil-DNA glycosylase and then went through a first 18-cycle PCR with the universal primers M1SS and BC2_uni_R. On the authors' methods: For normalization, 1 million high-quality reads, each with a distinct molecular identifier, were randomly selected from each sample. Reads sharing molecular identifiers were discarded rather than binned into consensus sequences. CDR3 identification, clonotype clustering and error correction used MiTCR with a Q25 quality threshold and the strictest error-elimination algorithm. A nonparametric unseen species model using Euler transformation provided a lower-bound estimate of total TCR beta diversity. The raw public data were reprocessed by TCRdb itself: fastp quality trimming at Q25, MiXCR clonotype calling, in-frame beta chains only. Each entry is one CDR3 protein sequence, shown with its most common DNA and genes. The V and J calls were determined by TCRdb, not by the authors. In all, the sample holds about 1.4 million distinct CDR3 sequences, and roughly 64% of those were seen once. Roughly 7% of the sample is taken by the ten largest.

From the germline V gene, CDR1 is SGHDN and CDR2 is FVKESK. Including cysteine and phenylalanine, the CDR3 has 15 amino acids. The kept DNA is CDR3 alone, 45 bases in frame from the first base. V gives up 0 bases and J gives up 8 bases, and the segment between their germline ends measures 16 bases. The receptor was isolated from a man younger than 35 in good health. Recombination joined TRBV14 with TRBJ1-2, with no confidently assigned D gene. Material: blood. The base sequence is TGTGCCAGCAGCCAAGATCTCGGGCCGTACGGGGGCTACACCTTC. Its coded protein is CASSQDLGPYGGYTF.